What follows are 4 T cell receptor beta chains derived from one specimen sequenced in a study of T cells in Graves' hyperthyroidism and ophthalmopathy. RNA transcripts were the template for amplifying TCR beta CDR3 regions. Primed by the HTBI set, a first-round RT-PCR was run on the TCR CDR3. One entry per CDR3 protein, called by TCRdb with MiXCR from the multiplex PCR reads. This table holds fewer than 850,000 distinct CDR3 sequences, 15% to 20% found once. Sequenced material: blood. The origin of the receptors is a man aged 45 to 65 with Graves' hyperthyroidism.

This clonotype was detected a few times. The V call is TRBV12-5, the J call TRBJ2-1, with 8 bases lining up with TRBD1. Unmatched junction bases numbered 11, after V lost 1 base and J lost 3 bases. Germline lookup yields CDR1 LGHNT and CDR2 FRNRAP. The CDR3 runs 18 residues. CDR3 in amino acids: CASGLAPDRGAHYNEQFF. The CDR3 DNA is TGTGCTAGTGGTTTGGCCCCTGACAGGGGAGCCCACTACAATGAGCAGTTCTTC.

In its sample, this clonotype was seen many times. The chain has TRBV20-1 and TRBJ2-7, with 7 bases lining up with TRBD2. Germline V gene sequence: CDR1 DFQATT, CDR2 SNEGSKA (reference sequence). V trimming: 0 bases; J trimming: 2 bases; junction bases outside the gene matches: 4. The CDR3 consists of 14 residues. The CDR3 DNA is TGCAGTGCTAGAGACCCTAGCGGAACCTACGAGCAGTACTTC. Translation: CSARDPSGTYEQYF.

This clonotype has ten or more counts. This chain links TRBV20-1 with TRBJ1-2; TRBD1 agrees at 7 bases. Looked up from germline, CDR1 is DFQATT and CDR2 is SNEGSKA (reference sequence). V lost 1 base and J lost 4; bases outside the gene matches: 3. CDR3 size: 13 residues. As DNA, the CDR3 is TGCAGTGCTAGAGTACAGGGGAGCTATGGCTACACCTTC. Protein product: CSARVQGSYGYTF.

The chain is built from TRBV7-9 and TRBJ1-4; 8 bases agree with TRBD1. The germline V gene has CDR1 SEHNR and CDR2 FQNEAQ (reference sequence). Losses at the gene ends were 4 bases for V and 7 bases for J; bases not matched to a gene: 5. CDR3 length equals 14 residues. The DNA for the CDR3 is TGTGCCAGCAGCTGGACAGGGTCGGTTGAAAAACTGTTTTTT. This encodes CASSWTGSVEKLFF.